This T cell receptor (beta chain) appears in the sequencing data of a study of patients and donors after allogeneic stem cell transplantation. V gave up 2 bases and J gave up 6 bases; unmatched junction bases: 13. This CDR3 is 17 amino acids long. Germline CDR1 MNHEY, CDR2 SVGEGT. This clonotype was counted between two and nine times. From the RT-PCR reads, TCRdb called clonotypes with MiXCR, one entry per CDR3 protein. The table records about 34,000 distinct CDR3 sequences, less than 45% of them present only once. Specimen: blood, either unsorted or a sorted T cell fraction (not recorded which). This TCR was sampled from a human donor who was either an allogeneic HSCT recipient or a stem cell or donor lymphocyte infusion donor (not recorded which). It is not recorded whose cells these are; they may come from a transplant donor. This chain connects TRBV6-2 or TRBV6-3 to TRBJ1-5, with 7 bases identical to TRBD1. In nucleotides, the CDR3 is TGTGCCAGCAGTTACCTACAAGGGACAGTACGCGGTCAGCCCCAGCATTTT. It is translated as CASSYLQGTVRGQPQHF.